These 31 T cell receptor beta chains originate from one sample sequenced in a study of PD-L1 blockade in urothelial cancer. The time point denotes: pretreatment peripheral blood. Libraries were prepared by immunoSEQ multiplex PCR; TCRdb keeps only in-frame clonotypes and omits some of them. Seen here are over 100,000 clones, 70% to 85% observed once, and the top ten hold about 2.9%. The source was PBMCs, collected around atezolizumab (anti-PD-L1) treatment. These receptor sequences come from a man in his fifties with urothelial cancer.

In nucleotides, the CDR3 is TGTGCCAGCAGTTTTGGCGGGGGGGGCTCCTACGAGCAGTACTTC. The encoded protein is CASSFGGGGSYEQYF. This chain uses TRBV27 with TRBJ2-7; the match to TRBD2 covers 9 bases. V gave up 3 bases and J gave up 0 bases; unmatched junction bases: 3. The CDR3 covers 15 residues. Looked up from germline, CDR1 is MNHEY and CDR2 is SMNVEV (reference sequence).

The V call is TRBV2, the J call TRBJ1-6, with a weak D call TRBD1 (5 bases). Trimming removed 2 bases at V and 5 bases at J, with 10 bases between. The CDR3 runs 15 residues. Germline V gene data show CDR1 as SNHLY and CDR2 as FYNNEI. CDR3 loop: CASSETGINNSPLHF. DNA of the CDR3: TGTGCCAGCAGTGAAACAGGAATTAATAATTCACCCCTCCACTTT.

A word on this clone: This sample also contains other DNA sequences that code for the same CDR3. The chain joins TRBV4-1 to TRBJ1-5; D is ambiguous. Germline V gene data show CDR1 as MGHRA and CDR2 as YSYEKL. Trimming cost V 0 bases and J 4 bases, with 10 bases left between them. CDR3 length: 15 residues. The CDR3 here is CASSQDQGGNQPQHF. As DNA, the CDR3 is TGCGCCAGCAGCCAAGATCAAGGAGGGAATCAGCCCCAGCATTTT.

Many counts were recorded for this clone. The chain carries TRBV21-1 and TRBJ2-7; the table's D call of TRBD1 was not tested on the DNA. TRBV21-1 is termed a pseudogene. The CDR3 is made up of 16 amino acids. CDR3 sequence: CASSKAAGTVSYEQYF. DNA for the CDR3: TGTGCCAGCAGCAAAGCCGCCGGGACAGTCTCCTACGAGCAGTACTTC.

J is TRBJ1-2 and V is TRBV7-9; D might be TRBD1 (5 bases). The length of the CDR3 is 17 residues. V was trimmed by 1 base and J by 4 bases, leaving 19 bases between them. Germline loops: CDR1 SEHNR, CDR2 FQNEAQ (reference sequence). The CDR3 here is CASSLGAWRGGTYGYTF. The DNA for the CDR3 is TGTGCCAGCAGCTTAGGGGCGTGGAGGGGTGGAACCTATGGCTACACCTTC. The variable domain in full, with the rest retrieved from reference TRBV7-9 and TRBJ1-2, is DTGVSQNPRHKITKRGQNVTFRCDPISEHNRLYWYRQTLGQGPEFLTYFQNEAQLEKSRLLSDRFSAERPKGSFSTLEIQRTEQGDSAMYLCASSLGAWRGGTYGYTFGSGTRLTVV.

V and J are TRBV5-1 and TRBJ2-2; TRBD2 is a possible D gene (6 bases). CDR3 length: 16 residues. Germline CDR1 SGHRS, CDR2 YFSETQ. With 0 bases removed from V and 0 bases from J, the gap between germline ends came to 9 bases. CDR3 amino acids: CASSLVGSANTGELFF. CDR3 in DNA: TGCGCCAGCAGCTTGGTCGGGAGTGCGAACACCGGGGAGCTGTTTTTT.

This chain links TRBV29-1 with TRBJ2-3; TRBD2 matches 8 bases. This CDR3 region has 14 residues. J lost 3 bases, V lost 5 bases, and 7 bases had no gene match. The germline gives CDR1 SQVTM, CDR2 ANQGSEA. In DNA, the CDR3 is TGCAGCGTTCGGCCTCGCGGGAGGACAGATACGCAGTATTTT. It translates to CSVRPRGRTDTQYF.

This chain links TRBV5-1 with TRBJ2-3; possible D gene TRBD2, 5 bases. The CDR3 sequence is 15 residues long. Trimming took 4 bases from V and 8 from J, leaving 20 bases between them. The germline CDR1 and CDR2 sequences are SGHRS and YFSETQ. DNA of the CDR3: TGCGCCAGCAGCCACCCGGGCGGCCTACGGGGTACGCAGTATTTT. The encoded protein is CASSHPGGLRGTQYF.

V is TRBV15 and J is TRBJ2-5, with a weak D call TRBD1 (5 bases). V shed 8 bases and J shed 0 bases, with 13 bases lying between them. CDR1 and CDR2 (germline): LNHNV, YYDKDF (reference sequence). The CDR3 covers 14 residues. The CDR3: CATAIRAHQETQYF. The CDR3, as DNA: TGTGCCACCGCTATCAGGGCCCACCAAGAGACCCAGTACTTC. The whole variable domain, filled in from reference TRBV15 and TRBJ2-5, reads DAMVIQNPRYQVTQFGKPVTLSCSQTLNHNVMYWYQQKSSQAPKLLFHYYDKDFNNEADTPDNFQSRRPNTSFCFLDIRSPGLGDTAMYLCATAIRAHQETQYFGPGTRLLVL.

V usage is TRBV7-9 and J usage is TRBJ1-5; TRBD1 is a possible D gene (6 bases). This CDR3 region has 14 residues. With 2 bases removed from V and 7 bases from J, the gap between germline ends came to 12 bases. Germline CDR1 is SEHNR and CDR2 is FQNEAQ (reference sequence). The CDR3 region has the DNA TGTGCCAGCAGCTTACAGGACAGTAAGCAGCCCCAGCATTTT. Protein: CASSLQDSKQPQHF. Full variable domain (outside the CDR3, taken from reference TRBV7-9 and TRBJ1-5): DTGVSQNPRHKITKRGQNVTFRCDPISEHNRLYWYRQTLGQGPEFLTYFQNEAQLEKSRLLSDRFSAERPKGSFSTLEIQRTEQGDSAMYLCASSLQDSKQPQHFGDGTRLSIL.

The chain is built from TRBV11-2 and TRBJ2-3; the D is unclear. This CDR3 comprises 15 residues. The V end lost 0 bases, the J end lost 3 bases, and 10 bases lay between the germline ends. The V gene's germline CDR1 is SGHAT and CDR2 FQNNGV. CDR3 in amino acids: CASSLEVATTDTQYF. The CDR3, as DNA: TGTGCCAGCAGCTTAGAGGTGGCCACAACAGATACGCAGTATTTT.

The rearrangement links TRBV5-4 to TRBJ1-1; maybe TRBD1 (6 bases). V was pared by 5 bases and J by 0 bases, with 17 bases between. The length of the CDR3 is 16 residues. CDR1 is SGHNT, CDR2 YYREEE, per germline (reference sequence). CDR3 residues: CASRTPRGSMNTEAFF. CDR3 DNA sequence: TGTGCCAGCAGAACCCCCAGGGGTTCCATGAACACTGAAGCTTTCTTT.

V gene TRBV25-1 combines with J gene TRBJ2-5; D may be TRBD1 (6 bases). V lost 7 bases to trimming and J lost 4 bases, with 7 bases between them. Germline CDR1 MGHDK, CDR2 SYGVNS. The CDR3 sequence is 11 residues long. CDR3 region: CASTRGETQYF. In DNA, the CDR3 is TGTGCCAGCACCAGGGGAGAGACCCAGTACTTC.

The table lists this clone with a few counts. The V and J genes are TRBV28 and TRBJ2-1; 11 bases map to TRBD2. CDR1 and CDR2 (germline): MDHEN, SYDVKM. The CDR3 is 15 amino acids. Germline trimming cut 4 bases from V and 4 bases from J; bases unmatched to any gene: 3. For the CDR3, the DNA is TGTGCCAGCAGTTGGGGGACTAGCGGTTACAATGAGCAGTTCTTC. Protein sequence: CASSWGTSGYNEQFF.

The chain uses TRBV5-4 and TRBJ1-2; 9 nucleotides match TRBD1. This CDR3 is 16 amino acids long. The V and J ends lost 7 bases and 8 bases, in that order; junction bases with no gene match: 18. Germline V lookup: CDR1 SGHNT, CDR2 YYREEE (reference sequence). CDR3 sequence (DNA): TGTGCCAGCGGAACCCAGATGGGACAGGGTACGATCGGCTACACCTTC. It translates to CASGTQMGQGTIGYTF.

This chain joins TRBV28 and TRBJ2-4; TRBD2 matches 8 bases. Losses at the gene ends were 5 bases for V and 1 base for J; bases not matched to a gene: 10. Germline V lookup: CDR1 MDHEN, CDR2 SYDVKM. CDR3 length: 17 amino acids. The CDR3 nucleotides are TGTGCCAGCAGTCCCGCTCGGGAGGGGATGGCCAAAAACATTCAGTACTTC. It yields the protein CASSPAREGMAKNIQYF.

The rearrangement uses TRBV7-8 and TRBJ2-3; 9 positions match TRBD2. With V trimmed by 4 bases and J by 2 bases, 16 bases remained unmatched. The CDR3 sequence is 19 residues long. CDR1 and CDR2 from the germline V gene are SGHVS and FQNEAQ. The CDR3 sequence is CASSYRASGTLRPTDTQYF. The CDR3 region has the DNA TGTGCCAGCAGCTATCGTGCTAGCGGGACCCTCCGGCCCACAGATACGCAGTATTTT.

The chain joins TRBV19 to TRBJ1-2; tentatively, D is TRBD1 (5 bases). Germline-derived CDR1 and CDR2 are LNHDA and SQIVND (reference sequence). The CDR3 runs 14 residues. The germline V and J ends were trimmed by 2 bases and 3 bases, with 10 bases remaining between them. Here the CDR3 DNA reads TGTGCCAGTAGTATACAGGGTCTAGACTATGGCTACACCTTC. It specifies CASSIQGLDYGYTF.

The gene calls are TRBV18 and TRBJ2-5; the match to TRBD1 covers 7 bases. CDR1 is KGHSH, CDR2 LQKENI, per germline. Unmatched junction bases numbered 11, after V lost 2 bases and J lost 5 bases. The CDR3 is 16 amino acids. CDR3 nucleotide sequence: TGTGCCAGCTCACCAGGGACAGCGGCGCGAGGCGAGACCCAGTACTTC. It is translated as CASSPGTAARGETQYF.

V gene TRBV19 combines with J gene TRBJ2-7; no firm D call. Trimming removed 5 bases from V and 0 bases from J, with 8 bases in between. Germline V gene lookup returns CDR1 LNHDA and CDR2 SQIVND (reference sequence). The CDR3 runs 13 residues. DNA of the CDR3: TGTGCCAGTAGTCAGGCCAGCTCCTACGAGCAGTACTTC. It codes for CASSQASSYEQYF.

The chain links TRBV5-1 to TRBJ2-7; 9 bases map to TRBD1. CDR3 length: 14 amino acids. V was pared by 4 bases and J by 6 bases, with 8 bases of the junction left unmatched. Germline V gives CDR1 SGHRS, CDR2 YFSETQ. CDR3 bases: TGCGCCAGCAGCCCGACAGGGGGATACCGCGAGCAGTACTTC. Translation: CASSPTGGYREQYF.

CDR3 bases: TGTGCCAGCAACCACCTATCGGGTGGTGGAAACACCATATATTTT. Its protein is CASNHLSGGGNTIYF. This rearrangement joins TRBV27 to TRBJ1-3; D unclear. Germline CDR1 MNHEY, CDR2 SMNVEV (reference sequence). The CDR3 is made up of 15 amino acids. V lost 7 bases to trimming and J lost 3 bases, with 16 bases between them.

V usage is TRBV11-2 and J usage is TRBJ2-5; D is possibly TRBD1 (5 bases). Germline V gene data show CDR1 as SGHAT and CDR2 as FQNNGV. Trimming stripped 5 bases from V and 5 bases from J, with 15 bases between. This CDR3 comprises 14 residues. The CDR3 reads CASSQWVRVETQYF. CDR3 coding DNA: TGTGCCAGCAGCCAATGGGTCAGGGTTGAGACCCAGTACTTC.

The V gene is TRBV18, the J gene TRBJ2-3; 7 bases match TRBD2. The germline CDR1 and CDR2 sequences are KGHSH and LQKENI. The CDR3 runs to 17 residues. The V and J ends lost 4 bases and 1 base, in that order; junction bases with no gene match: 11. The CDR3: CASSLRLAASGTDTQYF. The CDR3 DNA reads TGTGCCAGCTCACTGCGACTAGCAGCTTCCGGCACAGATACGCAGTATTTT. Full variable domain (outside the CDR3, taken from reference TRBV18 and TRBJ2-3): NAGVMQNPRHLVRRRGQEARLRCSPMKGHSHVYWYRQLPEEGLKFMVYLQKENIIDESGMPKERFSAEFPKEGPSILRIQQVVRGDSAAYFCASSLRLAASGTDTQYFGPGTRLTVL.

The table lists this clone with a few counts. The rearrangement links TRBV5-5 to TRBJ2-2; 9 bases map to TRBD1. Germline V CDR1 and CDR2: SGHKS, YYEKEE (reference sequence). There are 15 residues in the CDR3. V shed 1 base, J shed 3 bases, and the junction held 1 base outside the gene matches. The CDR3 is CASSLTGGDTGELFF. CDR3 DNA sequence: TGTGCCAGCAGCTTGACAGGGGGCGACACCGGGGAGCTGTTTTTT.

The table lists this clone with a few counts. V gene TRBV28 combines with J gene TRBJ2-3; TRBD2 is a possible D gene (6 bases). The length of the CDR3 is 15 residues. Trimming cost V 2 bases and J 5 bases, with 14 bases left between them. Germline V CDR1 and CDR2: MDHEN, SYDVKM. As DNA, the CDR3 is TGTGCCAGCAGTTTAGCGGGACCCTTGGGAGATACGCAGTATTTT. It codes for CASSLAGPLGDTQYF.

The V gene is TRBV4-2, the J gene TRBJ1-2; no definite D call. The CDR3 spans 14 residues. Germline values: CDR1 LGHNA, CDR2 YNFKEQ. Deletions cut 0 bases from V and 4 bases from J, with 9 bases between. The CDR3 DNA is TGTGCCAGCAGCCAAGATCCGGGTAGCTATGGCTACACCTTC. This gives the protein CASSQDPGSYGYTF.

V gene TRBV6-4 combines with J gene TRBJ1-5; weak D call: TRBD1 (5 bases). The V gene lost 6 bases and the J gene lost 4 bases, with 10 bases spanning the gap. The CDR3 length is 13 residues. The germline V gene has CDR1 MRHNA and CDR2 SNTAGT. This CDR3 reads CASSPRGNQPQHF. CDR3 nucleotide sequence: TGTGCCAGCAGCCCCCGGGGGAATCAGCCCCAGCATTTT.

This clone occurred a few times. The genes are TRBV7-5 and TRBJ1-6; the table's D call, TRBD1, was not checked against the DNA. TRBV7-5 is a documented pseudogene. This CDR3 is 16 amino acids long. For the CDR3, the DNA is TGTGCCAGAACCCCCCCAACAGGGGGTTTTGTTTCACCCCTCCACTTT. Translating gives CARTPPTGGFVSPLHF.

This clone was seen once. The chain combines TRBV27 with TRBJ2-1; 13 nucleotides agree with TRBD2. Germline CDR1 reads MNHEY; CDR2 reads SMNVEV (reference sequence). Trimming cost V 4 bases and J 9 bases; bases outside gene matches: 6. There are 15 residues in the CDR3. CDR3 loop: CASSYGTSGIGEQFF. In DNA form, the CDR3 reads TGTGCCAGCAGTTACGGGACTAGCGGGATTGGTGAGCAGTTCTTC.

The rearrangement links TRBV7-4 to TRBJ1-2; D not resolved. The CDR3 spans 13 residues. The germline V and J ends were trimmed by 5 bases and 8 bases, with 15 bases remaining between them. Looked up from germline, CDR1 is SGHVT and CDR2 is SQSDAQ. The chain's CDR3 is CASSPTTPSGYTF. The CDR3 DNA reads TGTGCCAGCAGCCCCACAACCCCGTCAGGCTACACCTTC.